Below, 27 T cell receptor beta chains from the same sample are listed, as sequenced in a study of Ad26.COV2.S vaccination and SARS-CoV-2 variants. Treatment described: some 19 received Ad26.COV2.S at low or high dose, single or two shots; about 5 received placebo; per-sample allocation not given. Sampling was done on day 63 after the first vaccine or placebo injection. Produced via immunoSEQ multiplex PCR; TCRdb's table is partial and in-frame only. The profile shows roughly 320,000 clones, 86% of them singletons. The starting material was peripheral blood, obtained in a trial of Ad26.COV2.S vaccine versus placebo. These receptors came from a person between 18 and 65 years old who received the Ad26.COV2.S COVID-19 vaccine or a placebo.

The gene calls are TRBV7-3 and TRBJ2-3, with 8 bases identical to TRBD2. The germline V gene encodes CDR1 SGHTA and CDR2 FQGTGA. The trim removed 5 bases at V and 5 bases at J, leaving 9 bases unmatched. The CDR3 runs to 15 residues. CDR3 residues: CASSPGLAGVDTQYF. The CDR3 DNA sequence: TGTGCCAGCAGCCCCGGACTAGCAGGAGTAGATACGCAGTATTTT. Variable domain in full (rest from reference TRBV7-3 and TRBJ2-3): GAGVSQTPSNKVTEKGKYVELRCDPISGHTALYWYRQSLGQGPEFLIYFQGTGAADDSGLPNDRFFAVRPEGSVSTLKIQRTERGDSAVYLCASSPGLAGVDTQYFGPGTRLTVL.

This CDR3 reads CSASFNYGYTF. CDR3 in DNA: TGCAGTGCTAGCTTTAACTATGGCTACACCTTC. This chain links TRBV20-1 with TRBJ1-2, with D uncertain. The ends were cut back, 3 bases at V and 1 base at J, with 3 bases in the middle. CDR3 length equals 11 residues. Germline V gene sequence: CDR1 DFQATT, CDR2 SNEGSKA (reference sequence).

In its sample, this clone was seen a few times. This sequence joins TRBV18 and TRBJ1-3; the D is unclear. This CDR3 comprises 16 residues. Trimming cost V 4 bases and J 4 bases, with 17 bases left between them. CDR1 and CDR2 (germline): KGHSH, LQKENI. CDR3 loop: CASSLMSGEFGNTIYF. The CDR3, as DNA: TGTGCCAGCTCACTTATGAGCGGGGAATTCGGAAACACCATATATTTT.

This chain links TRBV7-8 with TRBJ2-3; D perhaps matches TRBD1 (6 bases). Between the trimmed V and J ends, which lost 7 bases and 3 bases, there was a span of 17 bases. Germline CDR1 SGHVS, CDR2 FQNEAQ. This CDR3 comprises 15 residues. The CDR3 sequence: CASTPGEWRTDTQYF. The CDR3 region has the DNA TGTGCCAGCACCCCAGGGGAGTGGCGGACAGATACGCAGTATTTT.

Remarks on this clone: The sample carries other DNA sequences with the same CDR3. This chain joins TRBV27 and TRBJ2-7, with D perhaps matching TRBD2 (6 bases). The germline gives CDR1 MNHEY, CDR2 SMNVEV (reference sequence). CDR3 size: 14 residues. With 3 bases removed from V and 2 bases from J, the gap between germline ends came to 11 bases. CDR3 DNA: TGTGCCAGCAGTTTCTCGCGGGGACCCTACGAGCAGTACTTC. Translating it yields CASSFSRGPYEQYF.

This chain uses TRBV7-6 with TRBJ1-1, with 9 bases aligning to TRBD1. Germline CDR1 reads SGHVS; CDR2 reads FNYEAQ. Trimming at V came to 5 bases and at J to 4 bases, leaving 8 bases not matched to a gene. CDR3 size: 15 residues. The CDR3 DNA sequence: TGTGCCAGCAGCCGGGACAGGGCCCCGGCCACTGAAGCTTTCTTT. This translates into CASSRDRAPATEAFF.

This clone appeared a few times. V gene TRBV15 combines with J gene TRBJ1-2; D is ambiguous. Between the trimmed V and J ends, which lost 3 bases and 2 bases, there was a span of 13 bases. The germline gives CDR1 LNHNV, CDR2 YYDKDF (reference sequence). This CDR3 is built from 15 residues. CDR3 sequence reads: CATSRPGSSNYGYTF. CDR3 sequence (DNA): TGTGCCACCAGCAGGCCAGGCTCCTCGAACTATGGCTACACCTTC.

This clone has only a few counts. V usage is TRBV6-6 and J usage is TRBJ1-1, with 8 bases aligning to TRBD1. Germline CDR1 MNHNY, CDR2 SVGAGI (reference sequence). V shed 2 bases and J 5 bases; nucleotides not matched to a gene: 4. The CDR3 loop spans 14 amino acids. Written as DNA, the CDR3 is TGTGCCAGCAGTTACCAGGGGGCTGGAACTGAAGCTTTCTTT. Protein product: CASSYQGAGTEAFF.

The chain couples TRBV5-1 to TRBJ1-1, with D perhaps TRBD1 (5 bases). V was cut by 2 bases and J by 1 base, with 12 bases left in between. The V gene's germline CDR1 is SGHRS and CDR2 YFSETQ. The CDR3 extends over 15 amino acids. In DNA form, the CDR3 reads TGCGCCAGCAGCTTCGGGGTGGGGGAGAACACTGAAGCTTTCTTT. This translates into CASSFGVGENTEAFF.

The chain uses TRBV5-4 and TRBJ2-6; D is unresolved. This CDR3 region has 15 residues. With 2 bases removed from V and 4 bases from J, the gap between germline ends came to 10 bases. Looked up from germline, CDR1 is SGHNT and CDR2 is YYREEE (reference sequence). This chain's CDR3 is CASSLKGPGANVLTF. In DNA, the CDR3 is TGTGCCAGCAGCTTAAAGGGTCCCGGGGCCAACGTCCTGACTTTC.

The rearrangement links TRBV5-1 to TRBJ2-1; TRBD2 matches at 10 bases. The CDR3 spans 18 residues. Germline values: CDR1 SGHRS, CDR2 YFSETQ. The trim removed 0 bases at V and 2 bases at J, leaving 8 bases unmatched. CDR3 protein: CASSLGVLLAGPYNEQFF. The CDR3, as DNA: TGCGCCAGCAGCTTGGGGGTCCTACTAGCGGGGCCCTACAATGAGCAGTTCTTC.

The CDR3 here is CASRSGTGNRNQPQHF. CDR3 DNA sequence: TGTGCCAGTAGATCCGGGACAGGGAACCGCAATCAGCCCCAGCATTTT. The chain combines TRBV19 with TRBJ1-5; 9 nucleotides agree with TRBD1. V dropped 6 bases and J dropped 2; count of bases not matched to a gene: 8. Germline V lookup: CDR1 LNHDA, CDR2 SQIVND (reference sequence). The CDR3 loop spans 16 amino acids. Supplemented by reference TRBV19 and TRBJ1-5, the full variable domain reads DGGITQSPKYLFRKEGQNVTLSCEQNLNHDAMYWYRQDPGQGLRLIYYSQIVNDFQKGDIAEGYSVSREKKESFPLTVTSAQKNPTAFYLCASRSGTGNRNQPQHFGDGTRLSIL.

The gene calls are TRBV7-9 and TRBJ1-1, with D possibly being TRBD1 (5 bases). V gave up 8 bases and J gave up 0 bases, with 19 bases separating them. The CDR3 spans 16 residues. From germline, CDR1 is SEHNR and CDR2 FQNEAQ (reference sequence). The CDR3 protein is CASVELGRTMNTEAFF. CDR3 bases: TGTGCCAGCGTGGAACTGGGACGGACTATGAACACTGAAGCTTTCTTT.

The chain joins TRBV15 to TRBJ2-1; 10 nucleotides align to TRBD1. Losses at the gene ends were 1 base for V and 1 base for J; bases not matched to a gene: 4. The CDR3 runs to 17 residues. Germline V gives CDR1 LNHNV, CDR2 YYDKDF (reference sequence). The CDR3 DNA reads TGTGCCACCAGCAGAGGGACAGGGGGGAGTTCCTACAATGAGCAGTTCTTC. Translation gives CATSRGTGGSSYNEQFF.

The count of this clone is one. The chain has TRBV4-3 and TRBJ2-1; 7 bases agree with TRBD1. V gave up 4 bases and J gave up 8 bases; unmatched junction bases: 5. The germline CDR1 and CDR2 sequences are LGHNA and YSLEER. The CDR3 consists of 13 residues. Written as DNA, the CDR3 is TGCGCCAGCAGCCGGTACACAGGGGATGAGCAGTTCTTC. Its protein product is CASSRYTGDEQFF.

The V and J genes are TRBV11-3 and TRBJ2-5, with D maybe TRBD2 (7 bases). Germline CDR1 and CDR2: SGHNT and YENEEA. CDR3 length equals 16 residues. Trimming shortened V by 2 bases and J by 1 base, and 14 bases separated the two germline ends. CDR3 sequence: CASSLSKGGAQETQYF. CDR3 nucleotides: TGTGCCAGCAGCTTATCAAAGGGGGGGGCCCAAGAGACCCAGTACTTC.

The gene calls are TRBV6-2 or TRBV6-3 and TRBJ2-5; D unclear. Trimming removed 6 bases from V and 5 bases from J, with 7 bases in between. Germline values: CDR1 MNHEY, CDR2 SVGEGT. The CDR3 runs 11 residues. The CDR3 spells CASSPHETQYF. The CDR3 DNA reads TGTGCCAGCAGCCCCCACGAGACCCAGTACTTC.

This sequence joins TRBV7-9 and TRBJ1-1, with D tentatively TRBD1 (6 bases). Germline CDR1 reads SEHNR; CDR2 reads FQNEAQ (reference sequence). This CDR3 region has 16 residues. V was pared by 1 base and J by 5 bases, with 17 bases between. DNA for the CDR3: TGTGCCAGCAGCTTAGGCAGGGGAAACCCTTTTACTGAAGCTTTCTTT. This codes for CASSLGRGNPFTEAFF. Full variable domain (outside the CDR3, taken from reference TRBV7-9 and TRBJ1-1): DTGVSQNPRHKITKRGQNVTFRCDPISEHNRLYWYRQTLGQGPEFLTYFQNEAQLEKSRLLSDRFSAERPKGSFSTLEIQRTEQGDSAMYLCASSLGRGNPFTEAFFGQGTRLTVV.

The CDR3 sequence is CASSLEVGRDTEAFF. The DNA of the CDR3 is TGTGCCAGCAGCTTAGAGGTGGGTCGGGACACTGAAGCTTTCTTT. The chain uses TRBV7-2 and TRBJ1-1; D remains unclear. Between the trimmed V and J ends, which lost 1 base and 3 bases, there was a span of 12 bases. CDR3 length: 15 residues. The V gene's germline CDR1 is SGHTA and CDR2 FQGNSA.

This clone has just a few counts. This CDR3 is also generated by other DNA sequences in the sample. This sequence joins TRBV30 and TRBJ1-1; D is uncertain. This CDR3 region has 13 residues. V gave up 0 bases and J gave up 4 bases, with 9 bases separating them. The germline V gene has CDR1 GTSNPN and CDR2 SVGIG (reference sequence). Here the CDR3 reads CAWSVQPGTEAFF. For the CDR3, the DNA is TGTGCCTGGAGTGTACAGCCGGGCACTGAAGCTTTCTTT.

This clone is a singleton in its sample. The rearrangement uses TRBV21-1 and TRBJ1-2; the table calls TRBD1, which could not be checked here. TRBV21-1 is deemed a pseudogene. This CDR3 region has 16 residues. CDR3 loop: CASSNRDRGPFHGYTF. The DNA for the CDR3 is TGTGCCAGCAGCAATCGGGACAGGGGGCCGTTTCATGGCTACACCTTC.

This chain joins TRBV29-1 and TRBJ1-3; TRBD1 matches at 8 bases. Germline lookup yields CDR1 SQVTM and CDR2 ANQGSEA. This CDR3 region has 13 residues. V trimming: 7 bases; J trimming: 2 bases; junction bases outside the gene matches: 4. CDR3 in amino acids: CSAETGAGNTIYF. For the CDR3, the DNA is TGCAGCGCCGAGACAGGGGCTGGAAACACCATATATTTT.

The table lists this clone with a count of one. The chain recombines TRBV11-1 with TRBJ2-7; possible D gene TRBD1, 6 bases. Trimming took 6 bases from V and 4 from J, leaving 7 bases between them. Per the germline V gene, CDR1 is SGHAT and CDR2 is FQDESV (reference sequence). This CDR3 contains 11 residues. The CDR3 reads CASSTGYEQYF. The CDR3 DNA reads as TGTGCCAGCAGTACAGGGTACGAGCAGTACTTC. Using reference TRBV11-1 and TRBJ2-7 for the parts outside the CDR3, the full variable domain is EAEVAQSPRYKITEKSQAVAFWCDPISGHATLYWYRQILGQGPELLVQFQDESVVDDSQLPKDRFSAERLKGVDSTLKIQPAELGDSAMYLCASSTGYEQYFGPGTRLTVT.

In DNA, the CDR3 is TGTGCCAGCAGCCGGCGGGACAGGGGAGGAGATACGCAGTATTTT. This translates into CASSRRDRGGDTQYF. V gene TRBV7-3 combines with J gene TRBJ2-3; 10 bases are a match to TRBD1. CDR1 and CDR2 from the germline V gene are SGHTA and FQGTGA. V trimming: 5 bases; J trimming: 5 bases; junction bases outside the gene matches: 7. The CDR3 is 15 residues long.

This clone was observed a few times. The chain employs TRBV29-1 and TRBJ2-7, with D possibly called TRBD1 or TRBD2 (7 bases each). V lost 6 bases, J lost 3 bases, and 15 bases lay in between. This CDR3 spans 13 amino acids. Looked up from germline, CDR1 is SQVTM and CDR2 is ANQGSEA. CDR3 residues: CSVAVRGGYEQYF. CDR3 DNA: TGCAGCGTCGCTGTCAGGGGGGGCTACGAGCAGTACTTC.

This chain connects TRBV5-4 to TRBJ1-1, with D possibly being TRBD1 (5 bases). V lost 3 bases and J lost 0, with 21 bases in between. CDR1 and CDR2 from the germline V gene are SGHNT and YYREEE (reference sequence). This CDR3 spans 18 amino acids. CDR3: CASSSPYGAGKMNTEAFF. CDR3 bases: TGTGCCAGCAGCTCCCCTTATGGGGCAGGGAAAATGAACACTGAAGCTTTCTTT.

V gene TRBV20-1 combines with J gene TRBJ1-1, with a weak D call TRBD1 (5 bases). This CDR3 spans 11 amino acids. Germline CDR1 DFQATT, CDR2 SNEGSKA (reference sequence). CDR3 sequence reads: CRVTENTEAFF. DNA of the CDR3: TGCAGGGTGACAGAGAACACTGAAGCTTTCTTT.